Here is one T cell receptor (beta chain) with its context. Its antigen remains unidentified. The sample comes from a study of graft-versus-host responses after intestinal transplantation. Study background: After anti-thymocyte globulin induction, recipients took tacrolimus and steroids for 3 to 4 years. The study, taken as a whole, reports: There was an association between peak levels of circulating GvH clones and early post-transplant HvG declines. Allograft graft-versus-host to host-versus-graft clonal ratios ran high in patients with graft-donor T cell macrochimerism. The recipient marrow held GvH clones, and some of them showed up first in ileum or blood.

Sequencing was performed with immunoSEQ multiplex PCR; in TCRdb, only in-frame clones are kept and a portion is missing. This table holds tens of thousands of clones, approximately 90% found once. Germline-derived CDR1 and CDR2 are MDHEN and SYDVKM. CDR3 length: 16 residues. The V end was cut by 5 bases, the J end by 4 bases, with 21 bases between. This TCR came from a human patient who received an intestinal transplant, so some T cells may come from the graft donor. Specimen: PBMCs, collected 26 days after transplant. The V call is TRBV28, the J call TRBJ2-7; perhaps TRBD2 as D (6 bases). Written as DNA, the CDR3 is TGTGCCAGCAGTCCTCGGGTCCCCGCGGGGTTTTACGAGCAGTACTTC. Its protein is CASSPRVPAGFYEQYF.